What follows are 19 T cell receptor beta chains derived from one specimen sequenced in a study of blood T cell repertoires in COVID-19. Sequenced by immunoSEQ multiplex PCR; TCRdb stores in-frame clones only, minus some. This table holds 60,000 to 65,000 clones, about 79% found once. Source material: peripheral blood. These receptors originate from a woman aged 55-69 years with acute or convalescent COVID-19.

The CDR3 loop is CASSQTGRGDDEQFF. The DNA of the CDR3 is TGTGCCAGCAGCCAAACAGGGCGGGGGGACGATGAGCAGTTCTTC. V usage is TRBV7-3 and J usage is TRBJ2-1, with 8 bases fitting TRBD2. Germline trimming cut 5 bases from V and 8 bases from J; bases unmatched to any gene: 11. Looked up from germline, CDR1 is SGHTA and CDR2 is FQGTGA. The length of the CDR3 is 15 residues.

The chain couples TRBV24-1 to TRBJ2-2; TRBD1 is a possible D gene (5 bases). This CDR3 spans 15 amino acids. Germline V gene sequence: CDR1 KGHDR, CDR2 SFDVKD. Between the trimmed V and J ends, which lost 0 bases and 5 bases, there was a span of 9 bases. CDR3 sequence reads: CATSDLGAETGELFF. The CDR3 nucleotides are TGTGCCACCAGTGATTTGGGGGCGGAGACCGGGGAGCTGTTTTTT.

The V gene is TRBV19, the J gene TRBJ1-1; the D is unclear. Germline V gives CDR1 LNHDA, CDR2 SQIVND (reference sequence). This CDR3 region has 14 residues. The V gene lost 3 bases and the J gene lost 0 bases, with 8 bases spanning the gap. CDR3 sequence reads: CASSIGGVNTEAFF. In DNA, the CDR3 is TGTGCCAGTAGTATTGGCGGGGTGAACACTGAAGCTTTCTTT.

This chain connects TRBV5-1 to TRBJ2-7; unclear D gene. This CDR3 is 13 amino acids long. CDR1 and CDR2 from the germline V gene are SGHRS and YFSETQ. Trimming removed 3 bases at V and 1 base at J, with 8 bases between. The CDR3 spells CASSSLESYEQYF. The CDR3 region has the DNA TGCGCCAGCAGCTCCTTAGAGTCCTACGAGCAGTACTTC.

The chain recombines TRBV7-7 with TRBJ2-2, with 7 bases aligning to TRBD1. The CDR3 has 15 amino acids. With V trimmed by 1 base and J by 6 bases, 5 bases remained unmatched. Germline loops: CDR1 SSHAT, CDR2 FNYEAQ (reference sequence). CDR3 coding DNA: TGTGCCAGCAGCTTAGACACAGGGGTAGCCGGGGAGCTGTTTTTT. Protein product: CASSLDTGVAGELFF.

The rearrangement uses TRBV29-1 and TRBJ2-2, with a tentative D call TRBD2 (5 bases). CDR3 size: 13 residues. V lost 7 bases and J 5 bases, leaving 14 bases between the germline ends. Per the germline V gene, CDR1 is SQVTM and CDR2 is ANQGSEA. The CDR3, as DNA: TGCAGCGCTACTAGGACTCATACCGGGGAGCTGTTTTTT. The encoded protein is CSATRTHTGELFF.

The chain has TRBV6-5 and TRBJ2-2, with D perhaps TRBD1 (6 bases). Trimming shortened V by 7 bases and J by 1 base, and 10 bases separated the two germline ends. Germline CDR1 reads MNHEY; CDR2 reads SVGAGI. The length of the CDR3 is 14 residues. This CDR3 reads CASTPGQNTGELFF. The DNA of the CDR3 is TGTGCCAGCACCCCGGGACAGAACACCGGGGAGCTGTTTTTT.

This chain uses TRBV14 with TRBJ1-2; D is undetermined. V shed 4 bases and J shed 4 bases, with 13 bases lying between them. CDR3 length equals 14 residues. The germline gives CDR1 SGHDN, CDR2 FVKESK. The chain's CDR3 is CASSRRVFSYGYTF. CDR3 in DNA: TGTGCCAGCAGCCGTCGGGTTTTCAGCTATGGCTACACCTTC. Drawing the rest from reference TRBV14 and TRBJ1-2, the complete variable domain is EAGVTQFPSHSVIEKGQTVTLRCDPISGHDNLYWYRRVMGKEIKFLLHFVKESKQDESGMPNNRFLAERTGGTYSTLKVQPAELEDSGVYFCASSRRVFSYGYTFGSGTRLTVV.

The genes are TRBV7-2 and TRBJ2-7; no reliable D call. The CDR3 has 16 amino acids. Deletions cut 1 base from V and 7 bases from J, with 20 bases between. CDR1 SGHTA and CDR2 FQGNSA come from the germline V gene. For the CDR3, the DNA is TGTGCCAGCAGCTTAGGAAGTGGCGGTGCCTTTGGAGAGCAGTACTTC. It translates to CASSLGSGGAFGEQYF. The variable domain in full, completed from reference TRBV7-2 and TRBJ2-7, reads GAGVSQSPSNKVTEKGKDVELRCDPISGHTALYWYRQSLGQGLEFLIYFQGNSAPDKSGLPSDRFSAERTGGSVSTLTIQRTQQEDSAVYLCASSLGSGGAFGEQYFGPGTRLTVT.

The V and J genes are TRBV3-1 (or the pseudogene TRBV3-2) and TRBJ2-7; tentative D call: TRBD2 (5 bases). Germline V CDR1 and CDR2: LGHDT, YNNKEL (reference sequence). Deletions cut 7 bases from V and 5 bases from J, with 15 bases between. The CDR3 covers 13 residues. CDR3 nucleotide sequence: TGTGCCAGCACCTGGACTGGAGCGGACGAGCAGTACTTC. Encoded protein: CASTWTGADEQYF.

This clone has a handful of counts. J is TRBJ1-1 and V is TRBV6-5; a possible D gene is TRBD1 (5 bases). The CDR3 sequence is 15 residues long. V was trimmed by 2 bases and J by 4 bases, leaving 14 bases between them. Germline CDR1 reads MNHEY; CDR2 reads SVGAGI. This chain's CDR3 is CASSYGGGRSTEAFF. The CDR3 DNA is TGTGCCAGCAGTTACGGGGGGGGTCGGAGCACTGAAGCTTTCTTT.

The chain joins TRBV11-2 to TRBJ1-4, with 8 nucleotides matching TRBD1. CDR3 size: 14 residues. J lost 8 bases, V lost 3 bases, and 5 bases had no gene match. In germline, CDR1 is SGHAT, CDR2 FQNNGV. This CDR3 is CASSLTGAGEKLFF. The CDR3 nucleotides read TGTGCCAGCAGCTTGACAGGGGCGGGGGAAAAACTGTTTTTT.

This clone was observed a few times. The DNA of the CDR3 is TGTGCCAGCAGTGAAAACAGAGCGAACACCGGGGAGCTGTTTTTT. Protein sequence: CASSENRANTGELFF. The chain is built from TRBV6-1 and TRBJ2-2; D not resolved. The CDR3 length is 15 residues. Germline lookup yields CDR1 MNHNS and CDR2 SASEGT. V was trimmed by 2 bases and J by 0 bases, leaving 7 bases between them.

The rearrangement uses TRBV18 and TRBJ1-4, with 7 bases lining up with TRBD1. J gave up 7 bases and V 3 bases, and 5 bases lay outside the gene matches. Germline CDR1 is KGHSH and CDR2 is LQKENI. CDR3 length equals 14 residues. The CDR3 loop reads CASSPTGSREKLFF. The CDR3 DNA reads TGTGCCAGCTCACCGACAGGGTCGCGTGAAAAACTGTTTTTT.

This clone has a single count. J is TRBJ1-1 and V is TRBV19; 11 bases line up with TRBD1. The V gene's germline CDR1 is LNHDA and CDR2 SQIVND (reference sequence). The V and J ends lost 4 bases and 3 bases, in that order; junction bases with no gene match: 10. This CDR3 spans 17 amino acids. In nucleotides, the CDR3 is TGTGCCAGTAGTAAGCAAGGACAGGGGGCCAAGTACACTGAAGCTTTCTTT. Translation: CASSKQGQGAKYTEAFF.

This clone was counted a single time. The chain combines TRBV6-5 with TRBJ1-3; a possible D gene is TRBD1 (5 bases). This CDR3 region has 14 residues. Germline V gene lookup returns CDR1 MNHEY and CDR2 SVGAGI. Trimming shortened V by 8 bases and J by 3 bases, and 14 bases separated the two germline ends. CDR3 in amino acids: CASDYRDFGNTIYF. The CDR3 DNA sequence: TGTGCCAGCGATTACCGGGACTTTGGAAACACCATATATTTT.

V is TRBV2 and J is TRBJ1-5; D remains ambiguous. The CDR3 is 12 amino acids. Trimming pared 6 bases from V and 2 bases from J, leaving 5 bases between. Germline assignment: CDR1 SNHLY and CDR2 FYNNEI. The CDR3 nucleotides are TGTGCCAGCAGGGAGGGCAATCAGCCCCAGCATTTT. Amino acid sequence: CASREGNQPQHF.

The chain recombines TRBV6-5 with TRBJ2-7, with 7 nucleotides matching TRBD1. Germline assignment: CDR1 MNHEY and CDR2 SVGAGI. The CDR3 contains 13 residues. V shed 6 bases and J 6 bases; nucleotides not matched to a gene: 8. This CDR3 is CASSYWDSSEQYF. CDR3 DNA sequence: TGTGCCAGCAGCTATTGGGACAGCTCCGAGCAGTACTTC.

The rearrangement uses TRBV18 and TRBJ2-1; the D gene is possibly TRBD1 (6 bases). The germline V gene encodes CDR1 KGHSH and CDR2 LQKENI. V lost 4 bases and J 6 bases, leaving 19 bases between the germline ends. This CDR3 spans 16 amino acids. The CDR3 nucleotides are TGTGCCAGCTCACTACAGAACAGGGTTGGGTCCAATGAGCAGTTCTTC. Translation gives CASSLQNRVGSNEQFF.